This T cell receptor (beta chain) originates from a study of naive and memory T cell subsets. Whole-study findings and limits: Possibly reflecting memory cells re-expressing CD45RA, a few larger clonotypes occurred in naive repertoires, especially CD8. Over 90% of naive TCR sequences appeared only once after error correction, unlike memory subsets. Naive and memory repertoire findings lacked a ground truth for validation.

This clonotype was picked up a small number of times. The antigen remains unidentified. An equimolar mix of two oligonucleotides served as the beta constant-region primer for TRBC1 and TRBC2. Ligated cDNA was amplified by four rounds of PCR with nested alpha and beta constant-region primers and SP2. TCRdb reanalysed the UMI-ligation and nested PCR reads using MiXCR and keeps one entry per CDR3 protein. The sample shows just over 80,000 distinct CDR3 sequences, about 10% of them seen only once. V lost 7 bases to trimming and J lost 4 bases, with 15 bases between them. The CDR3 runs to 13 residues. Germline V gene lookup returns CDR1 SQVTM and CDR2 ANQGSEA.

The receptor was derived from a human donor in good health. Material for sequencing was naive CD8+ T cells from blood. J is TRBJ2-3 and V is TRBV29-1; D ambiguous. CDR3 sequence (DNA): TGCAGCGCTGTGTGGGCCCGACCAGATACGCAGTATTTT. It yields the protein CSAVWARPDTQYF.